This TCR beta chain comes out of a study of post-analysis software for immune sequencing data. General study points: When patients were compared with controls, about five TRBV segments were more frequent, TRBV5-6, TRBV5-1 and TRBV20-1 among them.

J was trimmed by 4 bases and V by 0 bases; bases with no gene match: 6. Germline lookup yields CDR1 MRHNA and CDR2 SNTAGT. The CDR3 loop spans 18 amino acids. This clonotype was counted a few times. Its target is not known. TCR beta cDNA libraries included unique molecular identifiers. TCRdb fed the PCR reads into MiXCR, producing one record per CDR3 protein. Here the sample spans roughly 870,000 distinct CDR3 sequences, approximately 57% being singletons. The source material was blood. The genes are TRBV6-4 and TRBJ2-3; TRBD2 aligns across 14 bases. The receptor comes from a girl aged 5-17 years with multiple sclerosis. CDR3 sequence (DNA): TGTGCCAGCAGTGACTCGAAGACTAGCGGGGGGGGCCCAGATACGCAGTATTTT. Translated, it gives CASSDSKTSGGGPDTQYF.